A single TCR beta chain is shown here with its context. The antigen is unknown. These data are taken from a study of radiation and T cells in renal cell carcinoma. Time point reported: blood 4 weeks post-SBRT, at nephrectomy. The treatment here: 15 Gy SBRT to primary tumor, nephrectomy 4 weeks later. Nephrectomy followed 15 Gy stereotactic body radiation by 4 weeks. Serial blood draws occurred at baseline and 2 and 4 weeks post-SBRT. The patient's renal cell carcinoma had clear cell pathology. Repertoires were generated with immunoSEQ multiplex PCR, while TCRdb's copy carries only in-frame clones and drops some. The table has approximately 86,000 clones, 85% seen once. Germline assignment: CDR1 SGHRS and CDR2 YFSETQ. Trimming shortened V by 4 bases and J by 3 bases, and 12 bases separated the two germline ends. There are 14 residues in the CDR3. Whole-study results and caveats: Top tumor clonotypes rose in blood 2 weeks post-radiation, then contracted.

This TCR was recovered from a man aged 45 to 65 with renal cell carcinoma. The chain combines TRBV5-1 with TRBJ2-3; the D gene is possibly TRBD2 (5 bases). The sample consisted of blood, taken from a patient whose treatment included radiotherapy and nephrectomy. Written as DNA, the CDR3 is TGCGCCAGCAGCCCAGGACTCTCAACAGATACGCAGTATTTT. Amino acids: CASSPGLSTDTQYF.